These T cell receptor beta chains were read from a single sample in a study of cytomegalovirus exposure and HLA in healthy donors. Using immunoSEQ multiplex PCR, the repertoire was profiled, and TCRdb retains in-frame clones only, with some absent. The table lists about 130,000 clones, with more than 1.5% in the top ten. Material for sequencing was PBMCs. These receptors originate from a man in his late teens or twenties in good health and CMV-seronegative. CDR3s include the opening cysteine and the closing phenylalanine or tryptophan. The D gene is left open where the match is weak. Clone size is stated in some rows and not others, as once, few, many or a class when expanded.

J,V,size,D,DNA,CDR3
TRBJ2-2,TRBV2,NA,NA,TGTGCCAGCAGTCGTACCGGGTTCTCAGTCGCTAACACCGGGGAGCTGTTTTTT,CASSRTGFSVANTGELFF
TRBJ2-7,TRBV10-3,NA,TRBD2,TGTGCCATCAGAGGTAGCGGGGGGGGATACGAGCAGTACTTC,CAIRGSGGGYEQYF
TRBJ2-1,TRBV25-1,medium-sized,TRBD2,TGTGCCAGCAGTGGACCGACTAGCGGGGAATCCTACAATGAGCAGTTCTTC,CASSGPTSGESYNEQFF
TRBJ1-3,TRBV4-1,NA,TRBD1,TGCGCCAGCAGCCAAACCCGGACAGGGGGGACTGGAAACACCATATATTTT,CASSQTRTGGTGNTIYF
TRBJ2-7,TRBV18,NA,NA,TGTGCCAGCTCACGGGGGGACTCGTCGTACGAGCAGTACTTC,CASSRGDSSYEQYF
TRBJ1-2,TRBV2,NA,NA,TGTGCCATCCAGCAGGGGATTTATGGCTACACCTTC,CAIQQGIYGYTF
TRBJ2-7,TRBV7-9,NA,TRBD2,TGTGCCAGCAGCCCCTCCGGGACTAGCGGGAGACCCCCCCGCGAGCAGTACTTC,CASSPSGTSGRPPREQYF
TRBJ2-5,TRBV29-1,NA,TRBD2,TGCAGCGTTGTAGCACCGGGACTAGCGGGGGGGTTAACTTACCAAGAGACCCAGTACTTC,CSVVAPGLAGGLTYQETQYF
TRBJ2-1,TRBV9,NA,TRBD2,TGTGCCAGCAGCGCCCAGAGTAGCGGGGGATACAATGAGCAGTTCTTC,CASSAQSSGGYNEQFF
TRBJ2-7,TRBV12-2,NA,NA,TGTGCAAGTCGCTTAACGGGGGACAGGGAGCTCTACGAGCAGTACTTC,CASRLTGDRELYEQYF
TRBJ2-2,TRBV10-3,NA,TRBD1,TGTGCCATCAGTGGACGGGACAGGGGATCCGGGGAGCTGTTTTTT,CAISGRDRGSGELFF
TRBJ2-3,TRBV15,NA,NA,TGTGCCACCAGCAGAGTGCTATCCGACACAGATACGCAGTATTTT,CATSRVLSDTDTQYF
TRBJ1-4,TRBV6-5,NA,TRBD1,TGTGCCAGCAGTTATATCCGGGACAGGGGATATGAAAAACTGTTTTTT,CASSYIRDRGYEKLFF
TRBJ1-5,TRBV27,NA,TRBD1,TGTGCCAGCAGTTCCCGGACCGGGACAGGGTGGCATCAGCCCCAGCATTTT,CASSSRTGTGWHQPQHF
TRBJ2-1,TRBV11-2,NA,TRBD2,TGTGCCAGCAGCTCTGGTATAGCGGGGGGCGAGCAGTTCTTC,CASSSGIAGGEQFF
TRBJ2-7,TRBV11-2,NA,TRBD1,TGTGCCAGCAGCCACACGGACAGGGTGAGCTACGAGCAGTACTTC,CASSHTDRVSYEQYF